The text below deals with one T cell receptor beta chain. The antigen is unknown. Some clones are missing from TCRdb's copy, which holds only in-frame ones; the method was immunoSEQ multiplex PCR. This repertoire shows some 2,200 clones, 75% to 90% found once; its top ten account for approximately 4.2%. The ends were cut back, 1 base at V and 4 bases at J, with 8 bases in the middle. Germline V gene sequence: CDR1 SGHAT, CDR2 FQNNGV. The CDR3 consists of 13 residues. The sample comes from a study of T cell clonotyping in hematopoietic cell transplantation. General observations from the study: Few recipient clonotypes overlapped donors; over 95% were de novo at given depth. Without cell sorting, CD4 versus CD8 contributions remain unresolved. Recipient TCR diversity dropped after transplant; expanded clonotypes rose from day 30 to 180.

This clonotype was sampled from a man aged 35-49 years in good health. Some clones in this sample may be carry-over from other donors' samples. The specimen was peripheral blood mononuclear cells. J is TRBJ2-7 and V is TRBV11-2, with D uncertain. The CDR3 loop is CASSLATVYEQYF. Here the CDR3 DNA reads TGTGCCAGCAGCTTAGCCACGGTATACGAGCAGTACTTC.